Detailed here is one T cell receptor beta chain. The antigen remains unidentified. This specimen belongs to a study of cytomegalovirus exposure and HLA in healthy donors. Study overall: There were nearly 120 million unique TCR beta sequences, drawn from about 180 million T cells, in an earlier analysis. Findings of the study overall: A later analysis found most CMV-associated TCR beta chains apparently HLA-restricted. CMV serostatus alone was available as immune exposure information. Among TCR beta chains, those listed as cytomegalovirus-associated numbered some 170.

The PCR was carried out with 60 Vbeta primers and 13 Jbeta primers. Here immunoSEQ multiplex PCR was the method, and the copy in TCRdb shows in-frame clones only, minus some. The table has roughly 100,000 clones, 60% to 85% seen once; the top ten hold around 5%. Sequenced input: PBMCs. The clonotype comes from a female donor in good health and CMV-seropositive.

CDR3 bases: TGCGCCAGCAGCCAGAGGCTCCGGGACACCCGTTCGGATGAGCAGTTCTTC. Protein: CASSQRLRDTRSDEQFF. V gene TRBV4-1 combines with J gene TRBJ2-1; perhaps TRBD1 as D (6 bases). The CDR3 runs 17 residues. The V end lost 3 bases, the J end lost 8 bases, and 23 bases lay between the germline ends. Germline V gene lookup returns CDR1 MGHRA and CDR2 YSYEKL.